Sequencing of this TCR beta chain was carried out in a study of blood T cell repertoires in COVID-19. For the study at large: Collection of acute and convalescent COVID-19 samples took place in the United States, Italy and Spain. T cells, B-cell-depleted T cells, or PBMCs supplied cDNA or gDNA.

Measured with immunoSEQ multiplex PCR; TCRdb has only the in-frame clones, and not every one. The sample has some 120,000 clones, approximately 83% seen once; the top ten hold 12%. The CDR3 runs to 16 residues. Between the trimmed V and J ends, which lost 3 bases and 0 bases, there was a span of 17 bases. CDR1 and CDR2 from the germline V gene are GTSNPN and SVGIG (reference sequence). This clone showed up just once. Input material: peripheral blood. The genes are TRBV30 and TRBJ1-1; TRBD1 might be the D (6 bases). The receptor was derived from a man in his 60s with acute or convalescent COVID-19. The CDR3 spells CAWRPNTGTVNTEAFF. For the CDR3, the DNA is TGTGCCTGGAGGCCCAATACAGGGACGGTGAACACTGAAGCTTTCTTT.